The rows below give T cell receptor beta chains drawn from one sample of a study of patients and donors after allogeneic stem cell transplantation. TCRdb called the RT-PCR reads again in MiXCR, with one record for every CDR3 protein. The sample includes over 200,000 distinct CDR3 sequences, over 30% seen only once; the top ten take around a tenth. The material sequenced was blood, either unsorted or a sorted T cell fraction (not recorded which). These TCRs come from a human donor who was either an allogeneic HSCT recipient or a stem cell or donor lymphocyte infusion donor (not recorded which). It is not recorded whose cells these are; they may come from a transplant donor. The CDR3 runs from the conserved cysteine through the conserved F or W. D genes are given only for firm matches. Only part of the rows carry a size: once, few, many, or a class if the clone is expanded.

clone_size | j_call | v_call | d_call | cdr3_aa | cdr3_nt
once | TRBJ2-2 | TRBV5-1 | . | CASSPVTAPRPGELFF | TGCGCCAGCAGCCCAGTCACAGCCCCCCGCCCCGGGGAGCTGTTTTTT
. | TRBJ2-2 | TRBV12-3/TRBV12-4 | TRBD1 | CASSLPTGAPGTGELFF | TGTGCCAGCAGTTTACCGACAGGGGCGCCGGGCACCGGGGAGCTGTTTTTT
. | TRBJ1-2 | TRBV7-8 | . | CASSLGPGTANYGYTF | TGTGCCAGCAGCTTAGGACCCGGTACGGCGAACTATGGCTACACCTTC
few | TRBJ1-5 | TRBV20-1 | . | CSARVWQGNQPQHF | TGCAGTGCTAGGGTCTGGCAGGGCAATCAGCCCCAGCATTTT
few | TRBJ1-1 | TRBV5-1 | . | CASSLEGKDAFF | TGCGCCAGCAGCTTGGAGGGGAAAGACGCTTTCTTT
few | TRBJ2-1 | TRBV12-3/TRBV12-4 | . | CASSLAGAFYNEQFF | TGTGCCAGCAGTTTAGCGGGGGCGTTCTACAATGAGCAGTTCTTC
. | TRBJ1-1 | TRBV2 | . | CASSKDENTEAFF | TGTGCCAGCAGTAAAGATGAGAACACTGAAGCTTTCTTT
few | TRBJ1-1 | TRBV3-1 | TRBD1 | CASSQEPGTGPEAFF | TGTGCCAGCAGCCAAGAGCCCGGGACAGGCCCTGAAGCTTTCTTT
few | TRBJ1-2 | TRBV20-1 | TRBD1 | CSATQDRGIGYTF | TGCAGTGCTACCCAGGACAGGGGGATCGGCTACACCTTC
. | TRBJ2-3 | TRBV7-8 | . | CASSLGRWANTDTQYF | TGTGCCAGCAGCTTAGGCCGTTGGGCGAACACAGATACGCAGTATTTT
. | TRBJ2-1 | TRBV7-9 | TRBD1 | CASSHTSPGQGMHEQFF | TGTGCCAGCAGCCATACTTCCCCGGGACAGGGGATGCATGAGCAGTTCTTC
once | TRBJ1-3 | TRBV4-2 | . | CASSQRLGRVSGNTIYF | TGTGCCAGCAGCCAAAGACTAGGAAGGGTCTCTGGAAACACCATATATTTT
. | TRBJ2-5 | TRBV9 | . | CASSSGTVPGETQYF | TGTGCCAGCAGCTCAGGGACGGTCCCAGGGGAGACCCAGTACTTC
. | TRBJ1-2 | TRBV7-2 | . | CASSWFSDGRDGGYTF | TGTGCCAGCAGCTGGTTTTCTGACGGCCGTGACGGTGGCTACACCTTC
. | TRBJ2-5 | TRBV6-6 | TRBD1 | CASGYRGRQETQYF | TGTGCCAGCGGATACAGGGGGCGCCAAGAGACCCAGTACTTC
. | TRBJ1-2 | TRBV7-2 | TRBD1 | CASSLARQGVYGYTF | TGTGCCAGCAGCTTAGCGCGGCAGGGGGTCTATGGCTACACCTTC
. | TRBJ1-3 | TRBV29-1 | . | CSVAGATGNTIYF | TGCAGCGTTGCGGGAGCAACTGGAAACACCATATATTTT
few | TRBJ1-6 | TRBV20-1 | . | CSASTISRNNSPLHF | TGCAGTGCTTCGACCATATCCCGCAATAATTCACCCCTCCACTTT
. | TRBJ2-5 | TRBV11-2 | . | CASSPPPGRSQETQYF | TGTGCCAGCAGCCCCCCTCCGGGACGAAGCCAAGAGACCCAGTACTTC
. | TRBJ1-5 | TRBV15 | TRBD1 | CATSGRDRGRQPQHF | TGTGCCACCAGCGGCCGGGACAGGGGAAGACAGCCCCAGCATTTT
. | TRBJ2-3 | TRBV4-1 | . | CASSQELPKPGDTQYF | TGCGCCAGCAGCCAAGAGTTACCTAAACCAGGCGATACGCAGTATTTT
few | TRBJ1-5 | TRBV7-9 | TRBD1 | CASSLRQGHSNQPQHF | TGTGCCAGCAGCTTAAGACAGGGACACAGCAATCAGCCCCAGCATTTT
. | TRBJ1-1 | TRBV29-1 | TRBD1 | CSVGAGGTEAFF | TGCAGCGTGGGCGCAGGGGGGACTGAAGCTTTCTTT
. | TRBJ1-1 | TRBV6-5 | . | CASSRDPQGANTEAFF | TGTGCCAGCAGTCGGGACCCCCAGGGTGCGAACACTGAAGCTTTCTTT
once | TRBJ1-1 | TRBV7-9 | . | CASSFGRGLNTEAFF | TGTGCCAGCAGCTTTGGTCGGGGCCTGAACACTGAAGCTTTCTTT
few | TRBJ1-1 | TRBV20-1 | . | CSVGRDGDTEAFF | TGCAGTGTGGGTAGGGACGGAGACACTGAAGCTTTCTTT
. | TRBJ2-3 | TRBV7-9 | TRBD2 | CASTVSGGITDTQYF | TGTGCCAGCACTGTTTCGGGGGGGATCACAGATACGCAGTATTTT
few | TRBJ2-4 | TRBV5-1 | . | CASSPTGDIQYF | TGCGCCAGCAGCCCCACCGGGGACATTCAGTACTTC
. | TRBJ2-2 | TRBV18 | . | CASSLNSRGFTGELFF | TGTGCCAGCTCACTTAATTCCAGGGGCTTCACCGGGGAGCTGTTTTTT
. | TRBJ1-5 | TRBV9 | . | CASSSSEGNQPQHF | TGTGCCAGCAGCTCCTCGGAGGGCAATCAGCCCCAGCATTTT
. | TRBJ1-6 | TRBV5-1 | . | CASSRQEGSPLHF | TGCGCCAGCAGCCGACAGGAGGGTTCACCCCTCCACTTT
. | TRBJ2-3 | TRBV3-1 | TRBD2 | CASSQETQLAGGNSTDTQYF | TGTGCCAGCAGCCAAGAAACACAACTAGCGGGGGGAAATAGCACAGATACGCAGTATTTT
. | TRBJ1-2 | TRBV18 | TRBD1 | CASSPDREFGYTF | TGTGCCAGCTCCCCGGACAGGGAGTTTGGCTACACCTTC
few | TRBJ2-3 | TRBV7-8 | . | CASSLGSADTQYF | TGTGCCAGCAGCTTAGGGTCGGCAGATACGCAGTATTTT
few | TRBJ1-1 | TRBV10-3 | . | CAISTGGNTEAFF | TGTGCCATCAGTACGGGGGGGAACACTGAAGCTTTCTTT
many | TRBJ1-2 | TRBV29-1 | . | CSVATNGYTF | TGCAGCGTGGCGACAAATGGCTACACCTTC
. | TRBJ2-2 | TRBV27 | . | CAEGGTYTLKDTGELFF | TGTGCCGAAGGGGGGACATATACCCTGAAGGACACCGGGGAGCTGTTTTTT
few | TRBJ1-6 | TRBV15 | TRBD1 | CATSRDPGQGRYSPLHF | TGTGCCACCAGCAGAGATCCGGGACAGGGAAGGTATTCACCCCTCCACTTT
. | TRBJ1-4 | TRBV7-9 | . | CASSLDRAGTNEKLFF | TGTGCCAGCAGCTTAGACCGCGCAGGGACTAATGAAAAACTGTTTTTT
. | TRBJ1-3 | TRBV20-1 | . | CSAREQAFSGNTIYF | TGCAGTGCTAGAGAACAAGCTTTCTCTGGAAACACCATATATTTT
. | TRBJ2-7 | TRBV27 | TRBD2 | CASIPLAGRPYEQYF | TGTGCCAGCATACCCCTAGCGGGGAGACCCTACGAGCAGTACTTC
. | TRBJ2-5 | TRBV6-2/TRBV6-3 | . | CASIAATGLQETQYF | TGTGCCAGCATTGCGGCCACAGGCCTACAAGAGACCCAGTACTTC
few | TRBJ1-1 | TRBV12-3/TRBV12-4 | . | CANSRTEAFF | TGTGCCAATAGTAGGACTGAAGCTTTCTTT
. | TRBJ2-7 | TRBV9 | . | CASSPTAASPYEQYF | TGTGCCAGCAGCCCGACAGCCGCCTCACCCTACGAGCAGTACTTC
. | TRBJ1-1 | TRBV2 | TRBD1 | CASSPGTGGQNTEAFF | TGTGCCAGCAGTCCCGGGACAGGGGGCCAGAACACTGAAGCTTTCTTT
few | TRBJ1-1 | TRBV5-6 | . | CASSDGPIDRMNTEAFF | TGTGCCAGCAGCGACGGACCGATCGACCGCATGAACACTGAAGCTTTCTTT
few | TRBJ1-1 | TRBV7-9 | . | CASSHPTGGHTEAFF | TGTGCCAGCAGCCATCCGACAGGCGGGCACACTGAAGCTTTCTTT
. | TRBJ1-1 | TRBV7-2 | . | CASSLGARHTEAFF | TGTGCCAGCAGCTTAGGGGCTAGGCACACTGAAGCTTTCTTT
. | TRBJ2-1 | TRBV12-3/TRBV12-4 | TRBD2 | CASSRPGLAGSRGYNEQFF | TGTGCCAGCAGCCGTCCGGGACTAGCGGGATCCCGGGGGTACAATGAGCAGTTCTTC
few | TRBJ1-2 | TRBV3-1 | TRBD1 | CASSSLTGFYGYTF | TGTGCCAGCAGCTCCCTGACAGGGTTCTATGGCTACACCTTC
. | TRBJ2-7 | TRBV6-6 | . | CASRVYYEQYF | TGTGCCAGCAGGGTTTACTACGAGCAGTACTTC
few | TRBJ1-3 | TRBV12-3/TRBV12-4 | TRBD1 | CASSLTGNSGNTIYF | TGTGCCAGCAGTTTGACAGGGAACTCTGGAAACACCATATATTTT
. | TRBJ2-7 | TRBV10-3 | . | CAISGQGMDEQYF | TGTGCCATCAGTGGGCAGGGCATGGACGAGCAGTACTTC
. | TRBJ1-1 | TRBV3-1 | TRBD1 | CASRPRDRGTEAFF | TGTGCCAGCAGACCCCGGGACAGGGGGACTGAAGCTTTCTTT